Detailed here is one T cell receptor (beta chain). Its antigen is currently unknown. Repertoires were generated with immunoSEQ multiplex PCR, while TCRdb's copy carries only in-frame clones and drops some. Of over 85,000 clones in the sample, roughly 92% were seen once. This CDR3 has 14 amino acids. Germline CDR1 and CDR2: MNHEY and SVGAGI. Deletions cut 2 bases from V and 7 bases from J, with 9 bases between. This record comes from a study of siplizumab effects on memory and regulatory T cells. The study's findings and limits: Suppression by proliferating Tregs derived from siplizumab cultures was not verified. In roughly 80-95% of proliferating CD4+ or CD8+ clones, a naive or memory phenotype could not be assigned. Naive T cells appeared more diverse than memory cells and seemed to be major alloresponse contributors. Alloreactive sequences traceable to unstimulated CD4+ memory cells declined significantly under siplizumab.

This clonotype originated in a human donor in good health. The chain has TRBV6-5 and TRBJ1-6; D unresolved. The sequencing sample was made of CD4+ T cells sorted from blood. The CDR3 bases are TGTGCCAGCAGTTACGGGCAGATCAATTCACCCCTCCACTTT. Its protein product is CASSYGQINSPLHF.